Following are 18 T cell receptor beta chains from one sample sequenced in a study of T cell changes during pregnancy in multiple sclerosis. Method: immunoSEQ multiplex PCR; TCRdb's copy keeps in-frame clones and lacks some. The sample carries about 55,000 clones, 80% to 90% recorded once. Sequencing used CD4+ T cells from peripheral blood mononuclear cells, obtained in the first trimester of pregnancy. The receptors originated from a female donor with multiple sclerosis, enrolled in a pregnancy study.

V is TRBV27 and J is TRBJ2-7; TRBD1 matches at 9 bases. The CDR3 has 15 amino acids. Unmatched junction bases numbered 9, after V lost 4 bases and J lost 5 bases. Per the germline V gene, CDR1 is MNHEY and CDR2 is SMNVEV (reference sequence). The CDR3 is CASSSYRGLGNEQYF. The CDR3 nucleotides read TGTGCCAGCAGTTCATACAGGGGGCTGGGCAACGAGCAGTACTTC.

CDR3 in DNA: TGTGCCAGCAGCCCGGCAGGGGGACTTTCTGGAAACACCATATATTTT. This encodes CASSPAGGLSGNTIYF. The J gene is TRBJ1-3, the V gene TRBV7-2; 7 bases are a match to TRBD1. V dropped 5 bases and J dropped 1; count of bases not matched to a gene: 8. Germline loops: CDR1 SGHTA, CDR2 FQGNSA. This CDR3 is built from 16 residues.

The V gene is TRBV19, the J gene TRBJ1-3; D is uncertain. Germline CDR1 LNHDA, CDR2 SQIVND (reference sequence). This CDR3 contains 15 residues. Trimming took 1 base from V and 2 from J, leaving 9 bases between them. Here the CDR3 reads CASSIGGDAGNTIYF. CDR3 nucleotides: TGTGCCAGTAGTATAGGTGGAGACGCTGGAAACACCATATATTTT.

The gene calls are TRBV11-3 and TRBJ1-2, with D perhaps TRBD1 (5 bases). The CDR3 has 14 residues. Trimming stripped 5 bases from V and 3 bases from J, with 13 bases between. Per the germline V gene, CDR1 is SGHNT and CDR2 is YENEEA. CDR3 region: CASSPQAGDYGYTF. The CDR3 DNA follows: TGTGCCAGCAGCCCGCAGGCGGGGGACTATGGCTACACCTTC.

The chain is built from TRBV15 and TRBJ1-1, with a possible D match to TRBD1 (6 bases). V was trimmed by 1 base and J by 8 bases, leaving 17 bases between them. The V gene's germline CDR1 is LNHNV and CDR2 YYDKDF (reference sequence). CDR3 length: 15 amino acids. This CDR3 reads CATSRASLGAAEAFF. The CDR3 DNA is TGTGCCACCAGCAGAGCCTCGTTGGGGGCAGCCGAAGCTTTCTTT.

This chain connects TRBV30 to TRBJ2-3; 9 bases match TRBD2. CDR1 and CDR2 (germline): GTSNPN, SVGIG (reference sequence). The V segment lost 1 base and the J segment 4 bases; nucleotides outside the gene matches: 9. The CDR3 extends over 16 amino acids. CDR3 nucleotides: TGTGCCTGGAGTGGGATCTCGAGCGGGAGGTCAGATACGCAGTATTTT. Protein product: CAWSGISSGRSDTQYF.

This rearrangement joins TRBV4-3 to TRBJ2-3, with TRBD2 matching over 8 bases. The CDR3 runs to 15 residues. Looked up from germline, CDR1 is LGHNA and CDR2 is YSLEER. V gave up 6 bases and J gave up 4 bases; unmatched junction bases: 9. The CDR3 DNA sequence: TGCGCCAGCAGAAAGGGTAGCGGGACGTCAGATACGCAGTATTTT. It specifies CASRKGSGTSDTQYF.

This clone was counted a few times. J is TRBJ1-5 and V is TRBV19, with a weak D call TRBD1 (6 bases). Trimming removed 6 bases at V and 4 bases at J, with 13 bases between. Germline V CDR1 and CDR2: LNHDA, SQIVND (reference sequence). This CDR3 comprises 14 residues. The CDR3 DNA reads TGTGCCAGTAGCACCGACAGGACAAATCAGCCCCAGCATTTT. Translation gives CASSTDRTNQPQHF.

CDR3 DNA: TGTGCCAGCAGCACAGAGCCGGAATCTGGCTACACCTTC. Translation gives CASSTEPESGYTF. The chain joins TRBV9 to TRBJ1-2, with no clear D. The CDR3 totals 13 residues. Germline V gene data show CDR1 as SGDLS and CDR2 as YYNGEE. Trimming stripped 4 bases from V and 7 bases from J, with 14 bases between.

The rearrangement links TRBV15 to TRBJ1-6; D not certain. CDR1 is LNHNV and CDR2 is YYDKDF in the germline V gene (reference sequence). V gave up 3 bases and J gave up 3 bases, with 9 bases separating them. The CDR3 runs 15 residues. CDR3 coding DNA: TGTGCCACCAGCAGCAACCGGGACTATAATTCACCCCTCCACTTT. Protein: CATSSNRDYNSPLHF. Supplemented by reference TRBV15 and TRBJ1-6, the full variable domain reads DAMVIQNPRYQVTQFGKPVTLSCSQTLNHNVMYWYQQKSSQAPKLLFHYYDKDFNNEADTPDNFQSRRPNTSFCFLDIRSPGLGDTAMYLCATSSNRDYNSPLHFGNGTRLTVT.

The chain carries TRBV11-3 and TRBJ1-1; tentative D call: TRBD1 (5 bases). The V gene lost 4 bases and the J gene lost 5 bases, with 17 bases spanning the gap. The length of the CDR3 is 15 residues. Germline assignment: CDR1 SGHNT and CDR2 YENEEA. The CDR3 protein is CASSWGGGIRTEAFF. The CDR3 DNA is TGTGCCAGCAGCTGGGGGGGAGGGATTCGAACTGAAGCTTTCTTT.

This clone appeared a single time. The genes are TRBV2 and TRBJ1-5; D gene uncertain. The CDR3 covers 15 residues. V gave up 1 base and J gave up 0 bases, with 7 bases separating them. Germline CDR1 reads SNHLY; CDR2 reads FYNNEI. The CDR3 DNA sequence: TGTGCCAGCAGTGAAGGAGACTATAGCAATCAGCCCCAGCATTTT. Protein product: CASSEGDYSNQPQHF.

CDR3 in amino acids: CSVEGLGRSYNEQFF. CDR3 nucleotide sequence: TGCAGCGTTGAAGGTCTGGGGCGCTCCTACAATGAGCAGTTCTTC. This chain links TRBV29-1 with TRBJ2-1, with TRBD1 as a possible D gene (5 bases). Germline V CDR1 and CDR2: SQVTM, ANQGSEA. V dropped 1 base and J dropped 0 bases, with 10 bases sitting between them. The CDR3 is 15 amino acids.

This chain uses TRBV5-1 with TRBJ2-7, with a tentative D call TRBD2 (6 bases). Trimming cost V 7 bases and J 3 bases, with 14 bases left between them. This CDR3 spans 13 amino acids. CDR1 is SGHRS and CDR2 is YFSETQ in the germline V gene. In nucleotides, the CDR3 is TGCGCCAGCTCTCAAGCGGGCCTCTACGAGCAGTACTTC. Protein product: CASSQAGLYEQYF.

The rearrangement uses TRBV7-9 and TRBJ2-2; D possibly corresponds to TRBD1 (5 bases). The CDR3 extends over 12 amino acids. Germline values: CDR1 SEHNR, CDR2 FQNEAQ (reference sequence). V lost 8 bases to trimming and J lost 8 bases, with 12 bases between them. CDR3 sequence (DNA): TGTGCCAGCTCACCGACAGCGGGGGAGCTGTTTTTT. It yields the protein CASSPTAGELFF.

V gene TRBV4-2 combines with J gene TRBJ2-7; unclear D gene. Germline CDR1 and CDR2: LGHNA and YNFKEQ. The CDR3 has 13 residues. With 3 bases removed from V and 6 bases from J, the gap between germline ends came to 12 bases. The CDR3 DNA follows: TGTGCCAGCAGCCATGACCTATCTAGCGAGCAGTACTTC. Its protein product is CASSHDLSSEQYF.

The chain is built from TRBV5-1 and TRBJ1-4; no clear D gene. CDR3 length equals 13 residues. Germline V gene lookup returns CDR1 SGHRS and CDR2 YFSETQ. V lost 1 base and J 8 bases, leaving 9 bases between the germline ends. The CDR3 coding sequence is TGCGCCAGCAGCTTGAGCTTCTCCGAAAAACTGTTTTTT. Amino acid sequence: CASSLSFSEKLFF.

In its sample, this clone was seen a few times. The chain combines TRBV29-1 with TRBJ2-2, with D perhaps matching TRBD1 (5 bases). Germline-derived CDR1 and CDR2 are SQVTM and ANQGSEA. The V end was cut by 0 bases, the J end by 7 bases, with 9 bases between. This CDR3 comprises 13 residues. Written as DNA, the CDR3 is TGCAGCGTTGAAGAATCAGGGTTCGGGGAGCTGTTTTTT. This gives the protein CSVEESGFGELFF.